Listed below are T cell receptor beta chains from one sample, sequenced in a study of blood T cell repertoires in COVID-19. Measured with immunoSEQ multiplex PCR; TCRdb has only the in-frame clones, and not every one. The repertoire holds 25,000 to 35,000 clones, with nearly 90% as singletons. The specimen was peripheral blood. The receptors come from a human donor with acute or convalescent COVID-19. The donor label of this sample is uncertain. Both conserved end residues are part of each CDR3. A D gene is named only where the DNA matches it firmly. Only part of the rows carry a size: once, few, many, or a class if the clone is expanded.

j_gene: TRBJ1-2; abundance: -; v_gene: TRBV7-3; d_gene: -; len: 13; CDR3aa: CASSLRGEDGYTF; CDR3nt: TGTGCCAGCAGCTTAAGAGGGGAGGATGGCTACACCTTC
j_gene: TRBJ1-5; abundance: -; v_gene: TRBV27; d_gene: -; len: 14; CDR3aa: CASSLYRADQPQHF; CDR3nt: TGTGCCAGCAGTTTATACAGGGCAGATCAGCCCCAGCATTTT
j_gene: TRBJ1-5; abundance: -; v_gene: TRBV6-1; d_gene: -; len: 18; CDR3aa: CASSELRRLGGGNQPQHF; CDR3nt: TGTGCCAGCAGTGAGTTACGTAGACTGGGTGGAGGCAATCAGCCCCAGCATTTT
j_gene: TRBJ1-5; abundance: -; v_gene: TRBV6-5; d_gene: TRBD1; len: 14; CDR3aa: CASSSDRGNQPQHF; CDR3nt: TGTGCCAGCAGCTCCGACAGGGGGAATCAGCCCCAGCATTTT
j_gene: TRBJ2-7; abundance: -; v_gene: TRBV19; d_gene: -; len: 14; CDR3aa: CASSISGGAYEQYF; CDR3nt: TGTGCCAGTAGTATTTCGGGGGGCGCCTACGAGCAGTACTTC
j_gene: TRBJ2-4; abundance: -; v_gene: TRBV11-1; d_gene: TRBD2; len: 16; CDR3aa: CASTVGRGTGKNIQYF; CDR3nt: TGTGCCAGCACCGTGGGGAGGGGAACGGGCAAAAACATTCAGTACTTC
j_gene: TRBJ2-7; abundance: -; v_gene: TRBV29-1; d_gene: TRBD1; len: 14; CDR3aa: CSVATGTVSYEQYF; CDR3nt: TGCAGCGTTGCTACCGGGACAGTTTCCTACGAGCAGTACTTC
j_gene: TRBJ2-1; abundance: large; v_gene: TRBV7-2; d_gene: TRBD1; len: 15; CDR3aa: CASSLGTGPYNEQFF; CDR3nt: TGTGCCAGCAGCTTGGGGACAGGACCATACAATGAGCAGTTCTTC
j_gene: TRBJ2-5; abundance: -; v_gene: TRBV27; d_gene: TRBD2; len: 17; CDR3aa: CASSSTSGREIKETQYF; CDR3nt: TGTGCCAGCAGTTCCACTTCGGGGCGGGAGATCAAAGAGACCCAGTACTTC
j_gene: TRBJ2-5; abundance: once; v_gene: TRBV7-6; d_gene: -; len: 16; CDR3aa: CASSLAVLVVPETQYF; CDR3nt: TGTGCCAGCAGCTTAGCGGTACTAGTCGTCCCAGAGACCCAGTACTTC
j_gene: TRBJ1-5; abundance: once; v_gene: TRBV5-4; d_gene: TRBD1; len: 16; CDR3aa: CASFPLPGTDPQPQHF; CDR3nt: TGTGCCAGCTTTCCCCTCCCGGGGACAGATCCTCAGCCCCAGCATTTT
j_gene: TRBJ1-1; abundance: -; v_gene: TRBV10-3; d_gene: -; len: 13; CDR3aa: CAISGLMNTEAFF; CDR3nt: TGTGCCATCAGTGGGCTTATGAACACTGAAGCTTTCTTT
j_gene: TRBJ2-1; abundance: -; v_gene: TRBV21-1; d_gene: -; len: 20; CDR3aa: CASSRGRCGSSGREYNEQFF; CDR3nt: TGTGCCAGCAGCAGGGGCAGGTGTGGGTCTAGCGGGAGGGAGTACAATGAGCAGTTCTTC
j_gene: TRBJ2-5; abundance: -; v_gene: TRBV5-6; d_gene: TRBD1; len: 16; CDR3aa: CASSRRDRGSQETQYF; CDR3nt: TGTGCCAGCAGCCGCCGGGACAGGGGTTCCCAAGAGACCCAGTACTTC
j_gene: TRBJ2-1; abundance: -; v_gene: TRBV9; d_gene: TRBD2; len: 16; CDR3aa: CASSVGTSGGTNEQFF; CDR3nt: TGTGCCAGCAGCGTAGGCACTAGCGGGGGGACGAATGAGCAGTTCTTC
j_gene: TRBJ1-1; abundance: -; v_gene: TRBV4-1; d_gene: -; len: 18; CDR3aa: CASSQVGGRRKLNTEAFF; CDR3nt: TGCGCCAGCAGCCAAGTAGGCGGGAGACGAAAATTGAACACTGAAGCTTTCTTT
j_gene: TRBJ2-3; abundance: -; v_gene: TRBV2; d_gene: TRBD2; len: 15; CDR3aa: CASLGGEDRTDTQYF; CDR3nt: TGTGCCAGCCTGGGAGGGGAGGACCGCACAGATACGCAGTATTTT
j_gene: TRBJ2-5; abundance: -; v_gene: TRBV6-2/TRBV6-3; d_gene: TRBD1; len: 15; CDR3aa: CASSRPGTGGETQYF; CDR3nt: TGTGCCAGCAGCCGGCCCGGGACAGGGGGCGAGACCCAGTACTTC
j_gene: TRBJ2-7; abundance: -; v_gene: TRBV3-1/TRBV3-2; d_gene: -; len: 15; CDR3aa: CASSQAPGVTYEQYF; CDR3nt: TGTGCCAGCAGCCAAGCTCCGGGGGTTACCTACGAGCAGTACTTC
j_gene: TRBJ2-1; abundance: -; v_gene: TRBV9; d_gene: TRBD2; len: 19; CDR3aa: CASSVEDLAGAFPYNEQFF; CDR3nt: TGTGCCAGCAGCGTCGAGGATCTAGCGGGGGCCTTCCCCTACAATGAGCAGTTCTTC
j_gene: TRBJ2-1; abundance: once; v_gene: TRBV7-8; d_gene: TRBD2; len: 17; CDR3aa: CASSFRLLAGNFNEQFF; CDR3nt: TGTGCCAGCAGCTTCAGGCTACTAGCGGGGAACTTCAATGAGCAGTTCTTC
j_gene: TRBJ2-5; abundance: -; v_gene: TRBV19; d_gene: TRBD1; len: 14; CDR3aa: CASTEGQRKETQYF; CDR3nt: TGTGCCAGTACCGAGGGACAGCGTAAAGAGACCCAGTACTTC
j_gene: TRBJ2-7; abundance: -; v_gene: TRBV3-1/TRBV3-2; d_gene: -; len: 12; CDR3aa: CASRLGGAEQYF; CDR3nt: TGTGCCAGCAGGCTCGGAGGAGCCGAGCAGTACTTC
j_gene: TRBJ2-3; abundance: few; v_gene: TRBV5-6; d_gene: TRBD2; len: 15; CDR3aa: CASSPLVAGEGTQYF; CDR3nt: TGTGCCAGCAGCCCCCTGGTAGCGGGGGAGGGTACGCAGTATTTT
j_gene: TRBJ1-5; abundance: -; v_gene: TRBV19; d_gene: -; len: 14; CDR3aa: CASRASQVNQPQHF; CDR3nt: TGTGCCAGTAGGGCCTCGCAGGTGAATCAGCCCCAGCATTTT
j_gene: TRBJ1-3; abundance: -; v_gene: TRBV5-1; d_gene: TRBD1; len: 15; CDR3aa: CASSSRTGEVNTIYF; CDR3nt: TGCGCCAGCAGCTCAAGGACAGGGGAAGTAAACACCATATATTTT
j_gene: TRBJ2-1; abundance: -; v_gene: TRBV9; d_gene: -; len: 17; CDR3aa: CASSSVPSSHSYNEQFF; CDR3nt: TGTGCCAGCAGCTCCGTCCCGTCTAGCCACTCCTACAATGAGCAGTTCTTC
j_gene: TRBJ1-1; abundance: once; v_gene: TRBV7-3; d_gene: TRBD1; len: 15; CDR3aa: CASSPGQGRHTEAFF; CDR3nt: TGTGCCAGCAGCCCGGGACAGGGGAGGCACACTGAAGCTTTCTTT
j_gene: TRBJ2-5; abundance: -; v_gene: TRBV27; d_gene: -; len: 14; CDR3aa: CASSPHREGETQYF; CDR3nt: TGTGCCAGCAGTCCTCACAGGGAGGGCGAGACCCAGTACTTC
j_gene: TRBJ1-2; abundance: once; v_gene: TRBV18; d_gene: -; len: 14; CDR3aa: CASSPGQGLGGYTF; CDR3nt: TGTGCCAGCTCACCGGGCCAGGGGCTCGGTGGCTACACCTTC
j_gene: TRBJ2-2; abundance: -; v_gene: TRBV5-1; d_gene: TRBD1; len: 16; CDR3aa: CASSLRDRGATGELFF; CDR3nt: TGCGCCAGCAGCTTGAGGGACAGGGGGGCCACCGGGGAGCTGTTTTTT
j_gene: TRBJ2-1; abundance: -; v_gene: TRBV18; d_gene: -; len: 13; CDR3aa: CASSQDYLNEQFF; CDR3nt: TGTGCCAGCTCACAAGACTACCTGAATGAGCAGTTCTTC
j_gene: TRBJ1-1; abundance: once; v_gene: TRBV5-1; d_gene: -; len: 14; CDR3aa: CASHPGNMNTEAFF; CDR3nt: TGCGCCAGCCACCCAGGAAACATGAACACTGAAGCTTTCTTT
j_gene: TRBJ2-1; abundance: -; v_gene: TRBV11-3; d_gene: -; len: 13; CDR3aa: CASSPPVVSGQFF; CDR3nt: TGTGCCAGCAGCCCCCCTGTGGTATCGGGGCAGTTCTTC
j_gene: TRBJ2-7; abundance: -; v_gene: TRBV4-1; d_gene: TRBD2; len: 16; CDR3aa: CASSQSAGGPSYEQYF; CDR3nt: TGCGCCAGCAGCCAATCAGCGGGAGGGCCTTCCTACGAGCAGTACTTC
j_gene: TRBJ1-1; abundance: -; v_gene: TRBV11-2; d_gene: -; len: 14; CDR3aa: CASSLNRSPTEAFF; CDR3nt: TGTGCCAGCAGCTTAAACAGGTCCCCCACTGAAGCTTTCTTT
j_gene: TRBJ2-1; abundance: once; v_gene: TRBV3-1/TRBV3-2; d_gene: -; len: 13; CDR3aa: CASSQAPRGEQFF; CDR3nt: TGTGCCAGCAGCCAAGCCCCGCGTGGTGAGCAGTTCTTC
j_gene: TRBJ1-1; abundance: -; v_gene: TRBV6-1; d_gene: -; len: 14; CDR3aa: CASSEGGLSTEAFF; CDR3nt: TGTGCCAGCAGTGAGGGGGGGCTTTCCACTGAAGCTTTCTTT
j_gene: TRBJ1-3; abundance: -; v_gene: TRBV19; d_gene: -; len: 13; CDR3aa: CASSTYSGNTIYF; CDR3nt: TGTGCCAGTAGTACCTATTCTGGAAACACCATATATTTT
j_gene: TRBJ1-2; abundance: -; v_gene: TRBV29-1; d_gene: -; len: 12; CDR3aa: CSVVGGPFGYTF; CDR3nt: TGCAGCGTTGTGGGGGGGCCATTTGGCTACACCTTC
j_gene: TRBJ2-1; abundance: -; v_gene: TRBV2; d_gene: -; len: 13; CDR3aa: CASSGQDYNEQFF; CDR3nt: TGTGCCAGCAGTGGACAGGACTACAATGAGCAGTTCTTC
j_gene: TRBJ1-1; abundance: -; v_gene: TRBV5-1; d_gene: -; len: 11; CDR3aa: CASSFRGEAFF; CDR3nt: TGCGCCAGCAGCTTTCGGGGGGAAGCTTTCTTT
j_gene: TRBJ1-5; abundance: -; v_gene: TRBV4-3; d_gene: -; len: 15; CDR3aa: CASSQDQGRNQPQHF; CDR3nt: TGCGCCAGCAGCCAAGATCAGGGTCGCAATCAGCCCCAGCATTTT
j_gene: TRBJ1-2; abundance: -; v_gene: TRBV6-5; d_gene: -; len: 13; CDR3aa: CASTPREGYGYTF; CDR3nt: TGTGCCAGCACCCCACGGGAAGGATATGGCTACACCTTC
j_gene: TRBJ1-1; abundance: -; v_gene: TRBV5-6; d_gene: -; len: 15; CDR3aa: CASSSGMGMNTEAFF; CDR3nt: TGTGCCAGCAGCTCCGGGATGGGTATGAACACTGAAGCTTTCTTT
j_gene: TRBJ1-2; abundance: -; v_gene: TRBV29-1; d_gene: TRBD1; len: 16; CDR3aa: CSVEGRDRVTVGGYTF; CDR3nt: TGCAGCGTTGAAGGGAGGGACAGGGTAACGGTAGGAGGCTACACCTTC
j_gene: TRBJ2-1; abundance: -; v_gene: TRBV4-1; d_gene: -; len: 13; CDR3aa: CASSRTPLDEQFF; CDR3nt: TGCGCCAGCAGCCGGACACCCCTCGATGAGCAGTTCTTC
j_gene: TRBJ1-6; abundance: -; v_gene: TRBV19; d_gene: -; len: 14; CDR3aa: CASSLTEYNSPLHF; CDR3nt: TGTGCCAGTAGTCTCACAGAATATAATTCACCCCTCCACTTT
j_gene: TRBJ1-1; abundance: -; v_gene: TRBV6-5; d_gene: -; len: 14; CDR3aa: CASRADPMNTEAFF; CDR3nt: TGTGCCAGCAGGGCAGATCCCATGAACACTGAAGCTTTCTTT
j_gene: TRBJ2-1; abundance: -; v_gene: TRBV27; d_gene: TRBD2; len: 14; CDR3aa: CASTATSVYNEQFF; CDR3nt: TGTGCCAGCACGGCGACTAGCGTCTACAATGAGCAGTTCTTC
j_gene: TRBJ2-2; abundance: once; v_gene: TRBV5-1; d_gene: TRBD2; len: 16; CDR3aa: CASSSSSGGRSGELFF; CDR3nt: TGCGCCAGCAGCTCATCCAGCGGGGGCCGCTCCGGGGAGCTGTTTTTT
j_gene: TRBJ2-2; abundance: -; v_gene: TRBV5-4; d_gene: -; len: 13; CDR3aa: CASSNERPGELFF; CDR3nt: TGTGCCAGCAGCAACGAGAGGCCCGGGGAGCTGTTTTTT
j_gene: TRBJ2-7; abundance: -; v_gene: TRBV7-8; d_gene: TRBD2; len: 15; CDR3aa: CASSLTAGVRYEQYF; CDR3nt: TGTGCCAGCAGCTTAACAGCGGGGGTTCGGTACGAGCAGTACTTC
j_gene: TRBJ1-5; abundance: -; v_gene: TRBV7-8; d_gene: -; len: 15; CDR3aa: CASSSGVGAGQPQHF; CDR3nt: TGTGCCAGCAGCTCCGGGGTGGGGGCCGGTCAGCCCCAGCATTTT